These T cell receptor beta chains were read from a single sample in a study of blood T cell repertoires in COVID-19. Assay: immunoSEQ multiplex PCR; the TCRdb copy retains only in-frame clones and omits some. The data contain around 260,000 clones, about 80% of them singletons. Material for sequencing was peripheral blood. These receptors originate from a woman aged 50 to 65 who had recovered from COVID-19. The CDR3 runs from the conserved cysteine through the conserved F or W. The D gene is left open where the match is weak. Only some rows state a clone size, as once, few, many or a class for expanded clones.

CATRQGRETQYF TGTGCCACACGACAGGGTAGAGAGACCCAGTACTTC TRBV19 TRBD1 . 12 TRBJ2-5
CASSPGTGGGDEKLFF TGTGCCAGCTCACCGGGGACAGGGGGCGGAGATGAAAAACTGTTTTTT TRBV18 TRBD1 . 16 TRBJ1-4
CASRRRTATNEKLFF TGTGCCAGCAGACGACGGACTGCAACTAATGAAAAACTGTTTTTT TRBV7-2 . . 15 TRBJ1-4
CASSLAWGTGTSEQYF TGCGCCAGCAGCTTGGCCTGGGGGACAGGGACTAGCGAGCAGTACTTC TRBV5-1 . few 16 TRBJ2-7
CASRAGGTSTDTQYF TGCGCCAGCAGAGCGGGGGGGACTAGCACAGATACGCAGTATTTT TRBV5-1 TRBD2 . 15 TRBJ2-3
CASSLGERGFSYEQYF TGTGCCAGCAGCTTGGGGGAGCGGGGATTCTCCTACGAGCAGTACTTC TRBV5-4 TRBD2 . 16 TRBJ2-7
CASSVTSGSYNEQFF TGTGCCAGCAGCGTGACTAGCGGGAGCTACAATGAGCAGTTCTTC TRBV9 TRBD2 . 15 TRBJ2-1
CASSQLAGEAYNEQFF TGTGCCAGCAGCCAACTAGCGGGGGAGGCCTACAATGAGCAGTTCTTC TRBV13 TRBD2 . 16 TRBJ2-1
CASSSSGGRSNEQFF TGTGCCAGCAGCTCTAGCGGGGGCCGATCGAATGAGCAGTTCTTC TRBV7-9 TRBD2 . 15 TRBJ2-1
CASSLQGHEQYF TGTGCCAGCAGCTTACAGGGCCACGAGCAGTACTTC TRBV7-9 . . 12 TRBJ2-7
CASSLFGWEYGYTF TGTGCCAGCAGCTTGTTTGGGTGGGAGTATGGCTACACCTTC TRBV5-6 . . 14 TRBJ1-2
CASSFSTGGRMNTEAFF TGCGCCAGCAGCTTTTCGACAGGGGGCAGAATGAACACTGAAGCTTTCTTT TRBV5-1 TRBD1 few 17 TRBJ1-1
CASTPPGQTFSGANVLTF TGTGCCAGTACCCCTCCGGGACAGACCTTCTCTGGGGCCAACGTCCTGACTTTC TRBV19 TRBD1 . 18 TRBJ2-6
CASRRELSYEQYF TGTGCCAGCCGGCGGGAGCTCTCCTACGAGCAGTACTTC TRBV6-5 TRBD2 . 13 TRBJ2-7
CASSELSGSSYEQYF TGTGCCAGCAGTGAATTAAGCGGGAGCTCCTACGAGCAGTACTTC TRBV6-1 TRBD2 few 15 TRBJ2-7
CSVQTSGGGEQYF TGCAGCGTTCAGACTAGCGGGGGCGGCGAGCAGTACTTC TRBV29-1 TRBD2 . 13 TRBJ2-7
CASSLPRVRERAQYF TGTGCCAGCAGTTTACCCAGGGTGCGGGAGCGGGCCCAGTACTTC TRBV28 TRBD2 . 15 TRBJ2-5
CASSFSEGRGGGYTF TGCGCCAGCAGCTTTTCCGAGGGCAGGGGTGGTGGCTACACCTTC TRBV5-1 . . 15 TRBJ1-2
CATSGGTGASNSNQPQHF TGTGCCACCAGTGGAGGGACAGGGGCGTCAAATAGCAATCAGCCCCAGCATTTT TRBV24-1 TRBD1 . 18 TRBJ1-5
CAISWGTGGSGNTIYF TGTGCCATCAGTTGGGGGACAGGGGGCTCTGGAAACACCATATATTTT TRBV10-3 TRBD1 . 16 TRBJ1-3
CASSFGQGAGGYTF TGTGCCAGCAGCTTTGGACAGGGGGCTGGTGGCTACACCTTC TRBV7-2 TRBD1 once 14 TRBJ1-2
CASSLGGEGLYGYTF TGCGCCAGCAGCTTGGGTGGCGAGGGTCTCTATGGCTACACCTTC TRBV5-1 . . 15 TRBJ1-2
CASSLAPGAQGYTF TGCGCCAGCAGCTTGGCCCCAGGGGCGCAGGGCTACACCTTC TRBV5-1 . . 14 TRBJ1-2
CASTRRVNEQFF TGTGCCAGCACCCGCCGGGTCAATGAGCAGTTCTTC TRBV28 . . 12 TRBJ2-1
CASSQDPGSYNSPLHF TGTGCCAGCAGCCAAGATCCCGGCTCCTATAATTCACCCCTCCACTTT TRBV4-2 . once 16 TRBJ1-6
CASSYPTGLAEPRYTF TGTGCCAGCAGTTACCCGACAGGGCTCGCCGAACCCCGCTACACCTTC TRBV6-2/TRBV6-3 TRBD1 once 16 TRBJ1-2
CASTRSATALHF TGTGCCAGCACCCGATCTGCGACAGCCCTCCACTTC TRBV12-3/TRBV12-4 . . 12 TRBJ1-2
CASSSTGGQKTQYF TGTGCCAGCAGCTCGACAGGGGGTCAAAAGACCCAGTACTTC TRBV7-9 TRBD1 . 14 TRBJ2-5
CASSFGGAGDGYTF TGTGCCAGCAGCTTTGGGGGGGCCGGGGATGGCTACACCTTC TRBV7-2 . . 14 TRBJ1-2
CASSPVGQGMNTEAFF TGTGCCAGCTCACCAGTGGGACAGGGCATGAACACTGAAGCTTTCTTT TRBV18 TRBD1 once 16 TRBJ1-1
CASSLAGTGGGADTIYF TGTGCCAGCAGTTTAGCCGGAACAGGGGGCGGGGCGGACACCATATATTTT TRBV28 TRBD1 . 17 TRBJ1-3
CASSASGTGHKEQYF TGTGCCAGCAGCGCCTCCGGGACAGGTCATAAAGAGCAGTACTTC TRBV9 TRBD1 . 15 TRBJ2-7
CATSDPRAGEKLFF TGTGCCACCAGTGATCCCCGGGCGGGCGAAAAACTGTTTTTT TRBV24-1 . once 14 TRBJ1-4
CAWSVLSGTITDTQYF TGTGCCTGGAGTGTACTAAGCGGGACTATCACAGATACGCAGTATTTT TRBV30 TRBD2 . 16 TRBJ2-3
CASSYTGEGETQYF TGTGCCAGCAGTTACACGGGGGAGGGAGAGACCCAGTACTTC TRBV6-6 TRBD2 . 14 TRBJ2-5
CASSEERGGSLLLTGEGTEAFF TGTGCCAGCAGTGAAGAACGCGGTGGGAGTCTTCTACTGACAGGGGAGGGCACTGAAGCTTTCTTT TRBV6-1 TRBD1 few 22 TRBJ1-1
CASSQDGTEDKQYF TGCGCCAGCAGCCAAGACGGGACAGAGGACAAGCAGTACTTC TRBV4-1 TRBD1 . 14 TRBJ2-7
CASSRGGGGETQYF TGTGCCAGCAGCCGCGGCGGGGGGGGAGAGACCCAGTACTTC TRBV3-1/TRBV3-2 TRBD2 . 14 TRBJ2-5
CASRTGTGSYEQYF TGTGCCAGCAGGACCGGGACAGGGTCCTACGAGCAGTACTTC TRBV6-5 TRBD1 . 14 TRBJ2-7
CASSLGGTGSQTQYF TGTGCCAGCAGCTTAGGCGGGACAGGGAGCCAGACCCAGTACTTC TRBV11-2 TRBD1 once 15 TRBJ2-5
CAISELAGESVYEQYF TGTGCCATCAGTGAACTAGCGGGAGAATCGGTGTACGAGCAGTACTTC TRBV10-3 TRBD2 . 16 TRBJ2-7
CASSSPDSNIQYF TGTGCCAGCAGCTCCCCGGACTCTAACATTCAGTACTTC TRBV6-5 . . 13 TRBJ2-4
CASRPLAGEYREQFF TGTGCCAGCAGACCACTAGCGGGGGAATATAGGGAGCAGTTCTTC TRBV2 TRBD2 . 15 TRBJ2-1
CASSYGTRGPQHF TGTGCCAGCAGTTACGGAACTCGCGGGCCCCAGCATTTT TRBV6-5 . . 13 TRBJ1-5
CASRGTGTTHTQYF TGTGCCAGCAGGGGGACCGGGACTACCCATACGCAGTATTTT TRBV7-3 TRBD2 . 14 TRBJ2-3
CASSYPLAGGGRSYNEQFF TGTGCCAGCAGCTACCCCCTAGCGGGGGGGGGCCGCTCCTACAATGAGCAGTTCTTC TRBV28 TRBD2 . 19 TRBJ2-1
CASSQAGTFGLFF TGTGCCAGCAGCCAAGCCGGGACATTCGGTCTGTTTTTT TRBV3-1/TRBV3-2 . . 13 TRBJ1-4